The source of this T cell receptor (beta chain) is a study of T cells in narcolepsy. Broader study findings: Reportedly, autoreactive clonotypes were serially detected in patients' blood but not controls'.

Points on this clone: The antigen remains undetermined.

The CDR3 spans 15 residues. V shed 5 bases, J shed 6 bases, and the junction held 10 bases outside the gene matches. Germline V gene data show CDR1 as SGHDT and CDR2 as YYEEEE. Only in-frame clones appear in the TCRdb table, and some are missing; sequencing was by immunoSEQ multiplex PCR. Among some 30,000 clones, about 87% were seen once, and the ten largest hold around 0.92%. The J gene is TRBJ2-7, the V gene TRBV5-6; the match to TRBD1 covers 11 bases. The material sequenced was memory (CD45RA-) CD4+ T cells from blood. The TCR comes from a human donor in good health. This chain's CDR3 is CASRSTGTGGSEQYF. CDR3 in DNA: TGTGCCAGCAGGTCTACCGGGACAGGGGGTTCCGAGCAGTACTTC.